The rows below give T cell receptor beta chains drawn from one sample of a study of T cells in Graves' hyperthyroidism and ophthalmopathy. MiXCR, run by TCRdb on the multiplex PCR reads, gives a single entry per CDR3 protein. The data show a few hundred thousand distinct CDR3 sequences, approximately 20% seen once. The sample was blood. The receptors here all came from a young woman with Graves' hyperthyroidism. Both conserved end residues are part of each CDR3.

J | V | CDR3
TRBJ2-5 | TRBV4-1 | CASSQRSGTSGGFETQYF
TRBJ1-1 | TRBV28 | CASSWTGTGLSTEAFF
TRBJ2-7 | TRBV15 | CATSRARGGAYEQYF
TRBJ1-3 | TRBV12-3/TRBV12-4 | CASSFLESSSGYTIYF
TRBJ2-2 | TRBV12-3/TRBV12-4 | CASSPTGPLAGELFF
TRBJ2-3 | TRBV7-2 | CASKRGGTDTQYF
TRBJ1-5 | TRBV6-1 | CASRKAGTNNQPQHF
TRBJ2-7 | TRBV18 | CASSPREGGEQYF
TRBJ1-2 | TRBV6-1 | CASSLPASRDGYTF
TRBJ1-5 | TRBV7-3 | CASSAGVGQPQHF
TRBJ2-5 | TRBV6-1 | CASSERARVETQYF
TRBJ1-2 | TRBV7-8 | CASSFRDRGNYGYTF
TRBJ2-7 | TRBV19 | CASSETGGFYEQYF
TRBJ1-2 | TRBV2 | CASVSDRVYGYTF